This section outlines one T cell receptor beta chain sequence together with its context. The CDR3 consists of 16 residues. CDR1 is MGHRA, CDR2 YSYEKL, per germline. The PCR employed 60 Vbeta primers together with 13 Jbeta primers. TCRdb keeps only in-frame clones here, not all; method: immunoSEQ multiplex PCR. The sample shows under 130,000 clones, approximately 72% of them seen only once. This sample is part of a study of cytomegalovirus exposure and HLA in healthy donors. The sample consisted of PBMCs. This rearrangement joins TRBV4-1 to TRBJ2-5; 9 bases are a match to TRBD1. TRBJ2-7 explains the end of the DNA better; the J call may be wrong. This receptor was obtained from a woman aged 45-60 years in good health and CMV-seronegative. The CDR3 spells CASSQVWGTGSYEQYF. CDR3 coding DNA: TGCGCCAGCAGCCAAGTTTGGGGGACAGGGTCTTACGAGCAGTACTTC.